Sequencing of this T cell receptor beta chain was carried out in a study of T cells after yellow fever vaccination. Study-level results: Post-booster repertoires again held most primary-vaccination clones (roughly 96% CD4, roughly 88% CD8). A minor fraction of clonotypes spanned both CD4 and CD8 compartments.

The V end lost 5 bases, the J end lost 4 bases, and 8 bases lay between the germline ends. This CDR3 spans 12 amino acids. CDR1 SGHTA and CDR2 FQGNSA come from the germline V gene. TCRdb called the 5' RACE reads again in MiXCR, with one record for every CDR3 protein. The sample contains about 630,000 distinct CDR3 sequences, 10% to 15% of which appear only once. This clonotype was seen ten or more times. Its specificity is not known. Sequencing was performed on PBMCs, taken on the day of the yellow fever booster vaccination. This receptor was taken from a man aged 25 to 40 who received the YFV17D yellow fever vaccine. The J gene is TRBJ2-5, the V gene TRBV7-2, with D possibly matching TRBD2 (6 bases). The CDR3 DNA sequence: TGTGCCAGCAGCCGGGGGTCAGAGACCCAGTACTTC. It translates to CASSRGSETQYF.